This entry features one T cell receptor (beta chain) sequence. 13 Jbeta primers and 60 Vbeta primers were used for the PCR. Sequenced by immunoSEQ multiplex PCR; TCRdb stores in-frame clones only, minus some. The table shows roughly 120,000 clones, with around 74% occurring only once. This specimen comes from a study of cytomegalovirus exposure and HLA in healthy donors. The source is a man aged 40-55 years in good health and CMV-seropositive. Sequenced material: PBMCs.

The CDR3 protein is CASRKTGGSEKLFF. DNA for the CDR3: TGTGCCAGCAGAAAAACAGGGGGTTCTGAAAAACTGTTTTTT. This rearrangement joins TRBV5-8 to TRBJ1-4, with TRBD1 matching 8 bases. CDR1 is SGHTS, CDR2 YDEGEE, per germline. The CDR3 loop spans 14 amino acids. The trim removed 5 bases at V and 7 bases at J, leaving 7 bases unmatched.